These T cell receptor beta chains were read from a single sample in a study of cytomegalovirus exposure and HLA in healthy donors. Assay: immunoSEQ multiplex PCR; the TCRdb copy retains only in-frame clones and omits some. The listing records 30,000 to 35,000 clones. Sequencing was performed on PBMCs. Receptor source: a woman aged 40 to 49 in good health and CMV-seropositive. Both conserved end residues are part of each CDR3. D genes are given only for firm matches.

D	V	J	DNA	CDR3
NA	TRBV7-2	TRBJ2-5	TGTGCCAGCAGCCGTATCGCGTACCAAGAGACCCAGTACTTC	CASSRIAYQETQYF
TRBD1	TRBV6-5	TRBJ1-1	TGTGCCAGCAGACCTGACAGGGGGGGAGACACTGAAGCTTTCTTT	CASRPDRGGDTEAFF
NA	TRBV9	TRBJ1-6	TGTGCCAGCAGCGTGGACAGCCGGTCACCCCTCCACTTT	CASSVDSRSPLHF
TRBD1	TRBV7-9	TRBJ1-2	TGTGCCAGCAGCAGCCCCACAGGGGGGATTTCTGGCTACACCTTC	CASSSPTGGISGYTF
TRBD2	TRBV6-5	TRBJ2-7	TGTGCCAGCAGTTACTCATTACTAGCGGGAGGGTACGAGCAGTACTTC	CASSYSLLAGGYEQYF
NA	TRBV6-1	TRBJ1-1	TGTGCCAGCAGGGAGACCGGGACACTTGAAGCTTTCTTT	CASRETGTLEAFF
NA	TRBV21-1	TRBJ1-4	TGTGCCAGCAGCAATGGGACAGGGGGTGAAAAACTGTTTTTT	CASSNGTGGEKLFF
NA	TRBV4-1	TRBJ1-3	TGCGCCAGCAGCCAAGATGGGAGGGCTGGAAACACCATATATTTT	CASSQDGRAGNTIYF
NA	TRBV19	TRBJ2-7	TGTGCCAGTAGTTTGCAGGGAAACTCCTACGAGCAGTACTTC	CASSLQGNSYEQYF
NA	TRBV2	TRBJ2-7	TGTGCCAGCAGTGAAATTTGGGACAACTCCTACGAGCAGTACTTC	CASSEIWDNSYEQYF
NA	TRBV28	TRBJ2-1	TGTGCCAGCAGTTTATGGTCATTGGAAGGGGTTTCATCCTACAATGAGCAGTTCTTC	CASSLWSLEGVSSYNEQFF
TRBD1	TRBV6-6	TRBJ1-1	TGTGCCAGCGACCTCGGACAGGGGAACACTGAAGCTTTCTTT	CASDLGQGNTEAFF
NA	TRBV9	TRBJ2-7	TGTGCCACCCCGGGGATTTTGGAGCAGTACTTC	CATPGILEQYF
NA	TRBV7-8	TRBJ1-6	TGTGCCAGCAGCTCGGGGAGGGGTCAGGGTTCACCCCTCCACTTT	CASSSGRGQGSPLHF
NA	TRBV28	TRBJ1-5	TGTGCCAGCAGTCCCACTACAGGGTTGGCAAGCAATCAGCCCCAGCATTTT	CASSPTTGLASNQPQHF
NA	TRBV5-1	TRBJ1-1	TGCGCCAGCAGCGCAGGCCCCGGAGGGACTGAAGCTTTCTTT	CASSAGPGGTEAFF
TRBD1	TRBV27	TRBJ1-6	TGTGCCAGCAGTTTGGAGCCGGGACAGGGTTTCTCACCCCTCCACTTT	CASSLEPGQGFSPLHF
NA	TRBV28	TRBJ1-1	TGTGCCAGCAGTTTATCAGGCAGGGCGAACACTGAAGCTTTCTTT	CASSLSGRANTEAFF
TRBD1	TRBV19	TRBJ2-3	TGTGCCAGTAGTACAGGGGGAGATACGCAGTATTTT	CASSTGGDTQYF
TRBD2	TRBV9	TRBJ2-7	TGTGCCAGCAGCGTAGGGCTAGCGGGAGGTCTTTACGAGCAGTACTTC	CASSVGLAGGLYEQYF
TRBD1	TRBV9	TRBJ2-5	TGTGCCAGCTCAGGGGGAGAAGAGACCCAGTACTTC	CASSGGEETQYF
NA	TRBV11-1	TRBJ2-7	TGTGCCAGCAGCTCCCGGTTAGCGGAGACCTACGAGCAGTACTTC	CASSSRLAETYEQYF
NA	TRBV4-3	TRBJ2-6	TGCGCCAGCAGCCAAGATGGGAGCTCTGGGGTCAACGTCCTGACTTTC	CASSQDGSSGVNVLTF
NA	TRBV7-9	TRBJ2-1	TGTGCCAGCAGCTCGAATGAGCAGTTCTTC	CASSSNEQFF
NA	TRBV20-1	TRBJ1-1	TGCAGTGCTAGAGGGGGGGTGGTGGCTTTCTTT	CSARGGVVAFF
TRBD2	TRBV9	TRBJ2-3	TGTGCCAGCAGCGCCAGGGATAGCGGGAGCACCGATACGCAGTATTTT	CASSARDSGSTDTQYF
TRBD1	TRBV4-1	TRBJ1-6	TGCGCCAGCAGCCAGGCCGGGACAGTCCTGAATTCACCCCTCCACTTT	CASSQAGTVLNSPLHF
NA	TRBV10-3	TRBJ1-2	TGTGCCATCAGTCCTGACAGAGACGGAGGGTCTTATGGCTACACCTTC	CAISPDRDGGSYGYTF
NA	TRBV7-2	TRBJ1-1	TGTGCCAGCACTAGGTTCGGGGGGAACACTGAAGCTTTCTTT	CASTRFGGNTEAFF
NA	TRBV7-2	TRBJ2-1	TGTGCCAGCAGCTTTAGACTAGTTGCCCCCAATGAGCAGTTCTTC	CASSFRLVAPNEQFF
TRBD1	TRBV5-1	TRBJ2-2	TGCGCCAGCGGCCGTTTCGGGACAGAGAACACCGGGGAGCTGTTTTTT	CASGRFGTENTGELFF
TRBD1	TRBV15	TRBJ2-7	TGTGCCACCAGCAGAGCAGGGACAGGGGCTTACGAGCAGTACTTC	CATSRAGTGAYEQYF
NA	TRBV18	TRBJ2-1	TGTGCCAGCTCACCAGAGGGCTCCTACAATGAGCAGTTCTTC	CASSPEGSYNEQFF
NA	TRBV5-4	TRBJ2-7	TGTGCCAGCAGCTTGGTTTCCCAGGGGCACTACGAGCAGTACTTC	CASSLVSQGHYEQYF
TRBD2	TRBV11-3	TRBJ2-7	TGTGCCAGCAGCCGGGGGACTACAACTCAGCAGTACTTC	CASSRGTTTQQYF
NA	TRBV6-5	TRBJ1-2	TGTGCCAGCAGTTCCCCGACACCCCTGTCTGGCTACACCTTC	CASSSPTPLSGYTF
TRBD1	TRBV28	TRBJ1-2	TGTGCCAGCAGTTTGCACGACAGGGGGCACTATGGCTACACCTTC	CASSLHDRGHYGYTF
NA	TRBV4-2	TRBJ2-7	TGTGCCAGCAGCCAAGTTGGGCGAGAGCAGTACTTC	CASSQVGREQYF
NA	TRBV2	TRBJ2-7	TGTGCCAGCAGTTTTCCCGGGACAAGACTCTACGAGCAGTACTTC	CASSFPGTRLYEQYF
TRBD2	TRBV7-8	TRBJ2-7	TGTGCCAGCAGCTTAGGTTCCCAGCGGGGTTCCGCCTACGAGCAGTACTTC	CASSLGSQRGSAYEQYF
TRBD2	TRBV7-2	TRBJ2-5	TGTGCCAGCAGCCCCAGGGGTAGCGGGAGGGCGACGGCGTACTTC	CASSPRGSGRATAYF
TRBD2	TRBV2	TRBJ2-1	TGTGCCAGCAGTGAAGCCCCGGGACTAGCGGGGAACAATGAGCAGTTCTTC	CASSEAPGLAGNNEQFF
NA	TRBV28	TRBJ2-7	TGTGCCAGCAGTTTACCAGGGATCTACTCCTACGAGCAGTACTTC	CASSLPGIYSYEQYF